The rows below give T cell receptor beta chains drawn from one sample of a study of T cells of healthy individuals. Each CDR3 protein is one row after TCRdb ran MiXCR on the 5' RACE reads. The repertoire holds tens of thousands of distinct CDR3 sequences, with about 17% as singletons. These receptors came from a human donor in good health. Both conserved end residues are part of each CDR3. Each record gives: V gene, CDR3 length, clone size, J gene, D gene, CDR3 DNA, CDR3 protein. D genes are given only for firm matches. Clone size is given for some rows only: seen once, a few or many times, or a class if the clone is expanded.

v_call: TRBV5-6; cdr3_length: 14; clone_size: many; j_call: TRBJ1-4; d_call: -; cdr3_nt: TGTGCCAGCAGCTTGAGGACAACTAATGAAAAACTGTTTTTT; cdr3_aa: CASSLRTTNEKLFF
v_call: TRBV7-9; cdr3_length: 14; clone_size: -; j_call: TRBJ2-2; d_call: TRBD1; cdr3_nt: TGTGCCAGCAGCCGGGACAGTCCAAAGGGGGAGCTGTTTTTT; cdr3_aa: CASSRDSPKGELFF
v_call: TRBV5-1; cdr3_length: 15; clone_size: many; j_call: TRBJ2-1; d_call: -; cdr3_nt: TGCGCCAGCAGCTCGGATCTACTTAGAAACAATGAGCAGTTCTTC; cdr3_aa: CASSSDLLRNNEQFF
v_call: TRBV27; cdr3_length: 18; clone_size: -; j_call: TRBJ2-1; d_call: TRBD1; cdr3_nt: TGTGCCAGCGTCAGGACAGGGGGTTTCGGCGGGCTGGACAATGAGCAGTTCTTC; cdr3_aa: CASVRTGGFGGLDNEQFF
v_call: TRBV4-1; cdr3_length: 18; clone_size: -; j_call: TRBJ2-7; d_call: TRBD1; cdr3_nt: TGCGCCAGCAGCCAAGTGGACAGGGCCTTGAATTTGGGCTACGAGCAGTACTTC; cdr3_aa: CASSQVDRALNLGYEQYF
v_call: TRBV11-1; cdr3_length: 15; clone_size: -; j_call: TRBJ2-5; d_call: -; cdr3_nt: TGTGCCAGCAGCTTCCAGGGTCCTCTTCAAGAGACCCAGTACTTC; cdr3_aa: CASSFQGPLQETQYF
v_call: TRBV3-1; cdr3_length: 14; clone_size: many; j_call: TRBJ2-7; d_call: -; cdr3_nt: TGTGCCAGCAGCCAAGCTGCACTAGTTTACGAGCAGTACTTC; cdr3_aa: CASSQAALVYEQYF
v_call: TRBV6-1; cdr3_length: 15; clone_size: few; j_call: TRBJ2-3; d_call: TRBD2; cdr3_nt: TGTGCCAGCATAAGTACTAGCGGTTACACAGATACGCAGTATTTT; cdr3_aa: CASISTSGYTDTQYF
v_call: TRBV6-2/TRBV6-3; cdr3_length: 15; clone_size: -; j_call: TRBJ2-1; d_call: -; cdr3_nt: TGTGCCAGCAGTCCCCTAGCAGATATTTACAATGAGCAGTTCTTC; cdr3_aa: CASSPLADIYNEQFF
v_call: TRBV12-3/TRBV12-4; cdr3_length: 13; clone_size: -; j_call: TRBJ1-4; d_call: -; cdr3_nt: TGTGCCAGCAGTTCCCCCTCCGGGGAAAAACTGTTTTTT; cdr3_aa: CASSSPSGEKLFF
v_call: TRBV27; cdr3_length: 14; clone_size: -; j_call: TRBJ2-4; d_call: TRBD1; cdr3_nt: TGTGCCAGCAGTCTCTCGGAGGACAGGAACATTCAGTACTTC; cdr3_aa: CASSLSEDRNIQYF
v_call: TRBV12-3/TRBV12-4; cdr3_length: 14; clone_size: many; j_call: TRBJ1-1; d_call: -; cdr3_nt: TGTGCCAGCGGGACCTCCTGGGGGGACACTGAAGCTTTCTTT; cdr3_aa: CASGTSWGDTEAFF
v_call: TRBV10-3; cdr3_length: 11; clone_size: few; j_call: TRBJ2-7; d_call: -; cdr3_nt: TGTGCCATCAGTGACCGGGACGAGCAGTACTTC; cdr3_aa: CAISDRDEQYF
v_call: TRBV7-9; cdr3_length: 16; clone_size: few; j_call: TRBJ1-6; d_call: TRBD1; cdr3_nt: TGTGCCAGCAGCGTAGGACAGGGATTCTATAATTCACCCCTCCACTTT; cdr3_aa: CASSVGQGFYNSPLHF
v_call: TRBV28; cdr3_length: 14; clone_size: few; j_call: TRBJ2-7; d_call: -; cdr3_nt: TGTGCCAGCAGCCTCACTTCCAGGGCATCGGGGCAGTACTTC; cdr3_aa: CASSLTSRASGQYF
v_call: TRBV12-5; cdr3_length: 14; clone_size: few; j_call: TRBJ1-6; d_call: -; cdr3_nt: TGTGCTAGTGGTTTGAATCTTGGGGATTCACCCCTCCACTTT; cdr3_aa: CASGLNLGDSPLHF
v_call: TRBV9; cdr3_length: 15; clone_size: few; j_call: TRBJ2-2; d_call: -; cdr3_nt: TGTGCCAGCAGCGTTGAGGGGACGGTCACCGGGGAGCTGTTTTTT; cdr3_aa: CASSVEGTVTGELFF
v_call: TRBV12-3/TRBV12-4; cdr3_length: 12; clone_size: -; j_call: TRBJ2-7; d_call: -; cdr3_nt: TGTGCCAGCAGTTTAAATATGTACGAGCAGTACTTC; cdr3_aa: CASSLNMYEQYF
v_call: TRBV7-9; cdr3_length: 13; clone_size: many; j_call: TRBJ2-1; d_call: TRBD2; cdr3_nt: TGTGCCAGCAGCTTAGGTGGGACTAGGGGTCAGTTCTTC; cdr3_aa: CASSLGGTRGQFF
v_call: TRBV12-3/TRBV12-4; cdr3_length: 14; clone_size: once; j_call: TRBJ1-3; d_call: -; cdr3_nt: TGTGCCAGCAGTTTATCGAATACTGGAAACACCATATATTTT; cdr3_aa: CASSLSNTGNTIYF
v_call: TRBV5-5; cdr3_length: 15; clone_size: many; j_call: TRBJ2-1; d_call: TRBD1; cdr3_nt: TGTGCCAGCAGCTTCGGGACAGGGGGCAGCGATGAGCAGTTCTTC; cdr3_aa: CASSFGTGGSDEQFF
v_call: TRBV29-1; cdr3_length: 13; clone_size: many; j_call: TRBJ1-6; d_call: -; cdr3_nt: TGCAGCGTTGAGGGGGGGCGCGGTTCACCCCTCCACTTT; cdr3_aa: CSVEGGRGSPLHF
v_call: TRBV6-5; cdr3_length: 14; clone_size: -; j_call: TRBJ2-1; d_call: -; cdr3_nt: TGTGCCAGCAGTTACTTAGGTGGATACAATGAGCAGTTCTTC; cdr3_aa: CASSYLGGYNEQFF
v_call: TRBV12-3/TRBV12-4; cdr3_length: 15; clone_size: many; j_call: TRBJ1-2; d_call: TRBD1; cdr3_nt: TGTGCCAGCAGTTTGTGGGACAGACAGAACTATGGCTACACCTTC; cdr3_aa: CASSLWDRQNYGYTF
v_call: TRBV27; cdr3_length: 13; clone_size: -; j_call: TRBJ2-7; d_call: -; cdr3_nt: TGTGCCAGCTCGGGGGGCGCGGTCTACGAGCAGTACTTC; cdr3_aa: CASSGGAVYEQYF
v_call: TRBV6-5; cdr3_length: 15; clone_size: many; j_call: TRBJ2-5; d_call: -; cdr3_nt: TGTGCCAGCAGTTACGGCGACAGGCCCCAAGAGACCCAGTACTTC; cdr3_aa: CASSYGDRPQETQYF
v_call: TRBV6-5; cdr3_length: 14; clone_size: -; j_call: TRBJ2-2; d_call: TRBD1; cdr3_nt: TGTGCCAGCAGTCCCCGGACAGGCACCGGGGAGCTGTTTTTT; cdr3_aa: CASSPRTGTGELFF
v_call: TRBV7-9; cdr3_length: 15; clone_size: -; j_call: TRBJ2-7; d_call: TRBD2; cdr3_nt: TGTGCCAGCAGCTTAGTGGCGGGAGAGTCTCACGAGCAGTACTTC; cdr3_aa: CASSLVAGESHEQYF
v_call: TRBV20-1; cdr3_length: 19; clone_size: many; j_call: TRBJ2-1; d_call: TRBD2; cdr3_nt: TGCAGTGCTAGAGATGTGAATAGCGGGAGCCAGGGGAAATACAATGAGCAGTTCTTC; cdr3_aa: CSARDVNSGSQGKYNEQFF
v_call: TRBV12-5; cdr3_length: 11; clone_size: many; j_call: TRBJ1-1; d_call: -; cdr3_nt: TGTGCTAGTGGTCCCTCCCCAGCGGCTTTCTTT; cdr3_aa: CASGPSPAAFF
v_call: TRBV6-5; cdr3_length: 12; clone_size: many; j_call: TRBJ1-1; d_call: -; cdr3_nt: TGTGCCAGCAGTTTCCTACAGGGAGAAGCTTTCTTT; cdr3_aa: CASSFLQGEAFF
v_call: TRBV12-3/TRBV12-4; cdr3_length: 13; clone_size: few; j_call: TRBJ2-2; d_call: -; cdr3_nt: TGTGCCAGCAGTCCTCGGACAAGCCGGGAGCTGTTTTTT; cdr3_aa: CASSPRTSRELFF
v_call: TRBV4-2; cdr3_length: 16; clone_size: -; j_call: TRBJ1-2; d_call: -; cdr3_nt: TGTGCCAGCAGCCAGCTCTTGACAGCCACAAACTATGGCTACACCTTC; cdr3_aa: CASSQLLTATNYGYTF
v_call: TRBV27; cdr3_length: 16; clone_size: few; j_call: TRBJ1-2; d_call: TRBD1; cdr3_nt: TGTGCCAGCAGTTTTACCGGGACAGGGCGGGGATATGGCTACACCTTC; cdr3_aa: CASSFTGTGRGYGYTF
v_call: TRBV28; cdr3_length: 16; clone_size: few; j_call: TRBJ1-3; d_call: -; cdr3_nt: TGTGCCAGCAGTGCCCCGGGGGAGACCTTCGGAAACACCATATATTTT; cdr3_aa: CASSAPGETFGNTIYF
v_call: TRBV21-1; cdr3_length: 13; clone_size: -; j_call: TRBJ2-3; d_call: -; cdr3_nt: TGTGCCAGCAGCTTAGGGGCAGGAGATACGCAGTATTTT; cdr3_aa: CASSLGAGDTQYF
v_call: TRBV20-1; cdr3_length: 14; clone_size: many; j_call: TRBJ2-1; d_call: -; cdr3_nt: TGCAGTGCTAGAGATCGGGGCAGCCCACGGGAGCAGTTCTTC; cdr3_aa: CSARDRGSPREQFF
v_call: TRBV5-1; cdr3_length: 15; clone_size: few; j_call: TRBJ2-5; d_call: TRBD2; cdr3_nt: TGCGCCAGCAGCTTGGCTAGCGGGGTACAAGAGACCCAGTACTTC; cdr3_aa: CASSLASGVQETQYF
v_call: TRBV6-5; cdr3_length: 13; clone_size: -; j_call: TRBJ1-1; d_call: -; cdr3_nt: TGTGCCAGCACCGAGGGGCCTTCCACTGAAGCTTTCTTT; cdr3_aa: CASTEGPSTEAFF
v_call: TRBV20-1; cdr3_length: 13; clone_size: many; j_call: TRBJ2-7; d_call: -; cdr3_nt: TGCAGTGCTAAGGGGGACACAACCTACGAGCAGTACTTC; cdr3_aa: CSAKGDTTYEQYF
v_call: TRBV7-9; cdr3_length: 14; clone_size: few; j_call: TRBJ1-2; d_call: -; cdr3_nt: TGTGCCAGCAGCGAAGGGACTGCTAACTATGGCTACACCTTC; cdr3_aa: CASSEGTANYGYTF
v_call: TRBV5-3; cdr3_length: 15; clone_size: -; j_call: TRBJ2-2; d_call: -; cdr3_nt: TGTGCCAGAAGCGCCCCCTTTCCGAACACCGGGGAGCTGTTTTTT; cdr3_aa: CARSAPFPNTGELFF
v_call: TRBV5-1; cdr3_length: 15; clone_size: -; j_call: TRBJ1-2; d_call: -; cdr3_nt: TGCGCCAGCAGCTTGGACAGCCCGGTAGGCTATGGCTACACCTTC; cdr3_aa: CASSLDSPVGYGYTF
v_call: TRBV4-2; cdr3_length: 18; clone_size: -; j_call: TRBJ2-7; d_call: TRBD2; cdr3_nt: TGTGCCAGCAGCCGCCGACTAGCGGGAGGGCTATCCTCCTACGAGCAGTACTTC; cdr3_aa: CASSRRLAGGLSSYEQYF
v_call: TRBV20-1; cdr3_length: 11; clone_size: many; j_call: TRBJ1-3; d_call: -; cdr3_nt: TGCAGTGCTAGGTCTGGAAACACCATATATTTT; cdr3_aa: CSARSGNTIYF
v_call: TRBV25-1; cdr3_length: 15; clone_size: -; j_call: TRBJ2-7; d_call: TRBD1; cdr3_nt: TGTGCCAGCAGTGCAACAGGGGGCCCCACCTACGAGCAGTACTTC; cdr3_aa: CASSATGGPTYEQYF
v_call: TRBV20-1; cdr3_length: 15; clone_size: -; j_call: TRBJ2-1; d_call: TRBD2; cdr3_nt: TGCAGTGCTAGACCCCGACTAGCGGGGTACAATGAGCAGTTCTTC; cdr3_aa: CSARPRLAGYNEQFF
v_call: TRBV7-9; cdr3_length: 14; clone_size: many; j_call: TRBJ2-7; d_call: TRBD2; cdr3_nt: TGTGCCAGCAGTCCCCCTGGTAGCGGGGACGAGCAGTACTTC; cdr3_aa: CASSPPGSGDEQYF